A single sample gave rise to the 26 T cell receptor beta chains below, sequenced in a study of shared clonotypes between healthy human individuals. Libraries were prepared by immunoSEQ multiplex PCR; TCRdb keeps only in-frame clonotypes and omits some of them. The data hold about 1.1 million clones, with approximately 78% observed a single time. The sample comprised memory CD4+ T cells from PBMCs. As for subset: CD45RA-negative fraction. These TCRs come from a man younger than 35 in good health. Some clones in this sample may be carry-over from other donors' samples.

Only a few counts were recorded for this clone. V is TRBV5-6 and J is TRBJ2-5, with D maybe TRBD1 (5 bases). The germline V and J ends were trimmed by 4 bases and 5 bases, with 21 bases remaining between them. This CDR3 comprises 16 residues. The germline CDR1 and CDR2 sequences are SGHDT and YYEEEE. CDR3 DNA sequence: TGTGCCAGCAGCCCCCCTGGGGCACCCGATAAGGAGACCCAGTACTTC. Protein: CASSPPGAPDKETQYF.

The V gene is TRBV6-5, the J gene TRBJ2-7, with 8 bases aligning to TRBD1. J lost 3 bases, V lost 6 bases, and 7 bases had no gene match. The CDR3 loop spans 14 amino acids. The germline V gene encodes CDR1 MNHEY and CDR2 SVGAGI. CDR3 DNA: TGTGCCAGCAGACCTAGGACAGGGAACTACGAGCAGTACTTC. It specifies CASRPRTGNYEQYF.

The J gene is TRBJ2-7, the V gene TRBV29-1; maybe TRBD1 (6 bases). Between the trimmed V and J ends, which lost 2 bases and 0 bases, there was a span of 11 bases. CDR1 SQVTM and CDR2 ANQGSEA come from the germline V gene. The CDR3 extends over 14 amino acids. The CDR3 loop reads CSVETPGASYEQYF. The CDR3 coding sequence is TGCAGCGTTGAAACCCCAGGGGCCTCCTACGAGCAGTACTTC.

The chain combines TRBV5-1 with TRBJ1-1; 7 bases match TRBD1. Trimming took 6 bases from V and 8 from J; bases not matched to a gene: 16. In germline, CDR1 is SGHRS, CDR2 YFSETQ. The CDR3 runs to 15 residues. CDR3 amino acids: CASNSLLGQEGEAFF. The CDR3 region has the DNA TGCGCCAGCAACTCATTGCTAGGACAGGAGGGAGAAGCTTTCTTT.

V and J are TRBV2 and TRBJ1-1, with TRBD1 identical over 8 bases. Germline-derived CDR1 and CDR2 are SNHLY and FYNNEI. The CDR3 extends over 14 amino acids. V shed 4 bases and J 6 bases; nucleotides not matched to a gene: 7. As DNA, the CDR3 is TGTGCCAGCAGTGCTGGACAGGGCACGTCTGAAGCTTTCTTT. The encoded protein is CASSAGQGTSEAFF.

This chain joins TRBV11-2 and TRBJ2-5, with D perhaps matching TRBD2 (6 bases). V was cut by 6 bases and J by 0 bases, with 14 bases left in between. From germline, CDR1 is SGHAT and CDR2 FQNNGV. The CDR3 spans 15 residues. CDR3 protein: CASRATGGDQETQYF. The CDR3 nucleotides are TGTGCCAGCAGGGCCACAGGAGGGGACCAAGAGACCCAGTACTTC.

This chain's CDR3 is CASPPPGAFNPGELFF. In nucleotides, the CDR3 is TGTGCCAGTCCTCCCCCGGGGGCGTTTAATCCCGGGGAGCTGTTTTTT. This chain joins TRBV19 and TRBJ2-2; D might be TRBD1 or TRBD2, each matching 6 bases. The germline V and J ends were trimmed by 8 bases and 6 bases, with 22 bases remaining between them. This CDR3 comprises 16 residues. Germline assignment: CDR1 LNHDA and CDR2 SQIVND (reference sequence).

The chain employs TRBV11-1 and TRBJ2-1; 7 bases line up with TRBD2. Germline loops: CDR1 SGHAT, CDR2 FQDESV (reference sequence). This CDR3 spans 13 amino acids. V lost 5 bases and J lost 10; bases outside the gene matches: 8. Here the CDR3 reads CASSLQRDGEQFF. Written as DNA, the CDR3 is TGTGCCAGCAGCCTTCAGCGGGATGGCGAGCAGTTCTTC. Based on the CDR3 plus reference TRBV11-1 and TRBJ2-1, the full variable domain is EAEVAQSPRYKITEKSQAVAFWCDPISGHATLYWYRQILGQGPELLVQFQDESVVDDSQLPKDRFSAERLKGVDSTLKIQPAELGDSAMYLCASSLQRDGEQFFGPGTRLTVL.

CDR3 amino acids: CTSSQEGLRATGELFF. The DNA of the CDR3 is TGCACCAGCAGCCAAGAAGGGTTGCGGGCTACCGGGGAGCTGTTTTTT. V usage is TRBV1 and J usage is TRBJ2-2; the DNA was not used to check the table's D call, TRBD2. TRBV1 is recorded as a pseudogene. This CDR3 spans 16 amino acids.

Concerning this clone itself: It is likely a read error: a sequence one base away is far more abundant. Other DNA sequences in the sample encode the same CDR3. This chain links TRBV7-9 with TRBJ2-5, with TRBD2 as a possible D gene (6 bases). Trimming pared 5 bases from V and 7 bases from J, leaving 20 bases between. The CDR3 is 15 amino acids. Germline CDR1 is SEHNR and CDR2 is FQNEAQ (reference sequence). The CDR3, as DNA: TGTGCCAGCAGCGACCGGCTAGCGTCCTCGGGGACCCAGTACTTC. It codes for CASSDRLASSGTQYF.

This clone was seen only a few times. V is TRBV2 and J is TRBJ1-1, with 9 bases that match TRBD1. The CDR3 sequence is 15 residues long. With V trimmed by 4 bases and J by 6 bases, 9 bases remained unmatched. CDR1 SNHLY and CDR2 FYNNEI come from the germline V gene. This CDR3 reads CASSGDRVRQPEAFF. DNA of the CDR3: TGTGCCAGCAGTGGGGACAGGGTCCGGCAACCTGAAGCTTTCTTT.

CDR3 bases: TGTGCCAGCAGCCAAGAACTAGCAAGGGCCCAGTACTTC. Translated, it gives CASSQELARAQYF. V and J are TRBV14 and TRBJ2-5; weak D call: TRBD2 (6 bases). CDR1 and CDR2 (germline): SGHDN, FVKESK. The CDR3 sequence is 13 residues long. Trimming stripped 0 bases from V and 9 bases from J, with 11 bases between.

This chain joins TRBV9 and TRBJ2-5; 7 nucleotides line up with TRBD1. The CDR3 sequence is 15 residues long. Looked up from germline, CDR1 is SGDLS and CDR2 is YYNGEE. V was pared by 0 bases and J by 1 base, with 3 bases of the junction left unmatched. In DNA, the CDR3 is TGTGCCAGCAGCGTAGGGGGGACAGCCCAAGAGACCCAGTACTTC. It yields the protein CASSVGGTAQETQYF. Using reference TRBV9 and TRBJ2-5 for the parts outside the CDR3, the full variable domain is DSGVTQTPKHLITATGQRVTLRCSPRSGDLSVYWYQQSLDQGLQFLIQYYNGEERAKGNILERFSAQQFPDLHSELNLSSLELGDSALYFCASSVGGTAQETQYFGPGTRLLVL.

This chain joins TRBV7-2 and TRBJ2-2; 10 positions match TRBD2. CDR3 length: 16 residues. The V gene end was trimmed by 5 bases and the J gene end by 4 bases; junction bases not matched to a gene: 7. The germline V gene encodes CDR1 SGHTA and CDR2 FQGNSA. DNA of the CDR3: TGTGCCAGCAGCCGCGAGCGGGAGGGCCTCACCGGGGAGCTGTTTTTT. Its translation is CASSREREGLTGELFF.

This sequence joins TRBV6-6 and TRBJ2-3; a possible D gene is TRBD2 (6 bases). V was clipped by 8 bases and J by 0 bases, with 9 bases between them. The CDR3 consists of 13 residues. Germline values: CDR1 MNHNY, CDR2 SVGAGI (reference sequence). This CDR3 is CASLAPSTDTQYF. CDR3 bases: TGTGCCAGCCTAGCGCCTAGCACAGATACGCAGTATTTT.

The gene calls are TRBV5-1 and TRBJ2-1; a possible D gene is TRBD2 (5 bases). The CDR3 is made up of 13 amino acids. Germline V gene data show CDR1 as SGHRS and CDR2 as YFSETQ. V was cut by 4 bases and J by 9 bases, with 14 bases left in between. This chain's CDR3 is CASSGQDSGEQFF. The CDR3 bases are TGCGCCAGCAGCGGCCAGGACTCGGGTGAGCAGTTCTTC.

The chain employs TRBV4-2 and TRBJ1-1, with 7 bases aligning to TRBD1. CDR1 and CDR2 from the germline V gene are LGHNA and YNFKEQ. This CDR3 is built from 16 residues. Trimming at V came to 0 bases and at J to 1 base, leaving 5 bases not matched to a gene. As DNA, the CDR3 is TGTGCCAGCAGCCAAGATCCGGGACAGACGAACACTGAAGCTTTCTTT. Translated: CASSQDPGQTNTEAFF.

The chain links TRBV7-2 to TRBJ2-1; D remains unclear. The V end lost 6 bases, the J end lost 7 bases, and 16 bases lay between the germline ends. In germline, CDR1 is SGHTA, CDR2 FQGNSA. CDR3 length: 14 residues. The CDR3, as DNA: TGTGCCAGCAGACCTGTGGCCACGCGGAATGAGCAGTTCTTC. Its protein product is CASRPVATRNEQFF.

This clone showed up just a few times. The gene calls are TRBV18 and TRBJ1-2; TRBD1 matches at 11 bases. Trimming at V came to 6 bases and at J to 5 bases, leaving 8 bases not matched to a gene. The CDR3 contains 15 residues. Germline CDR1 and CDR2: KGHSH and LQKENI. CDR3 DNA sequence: TGTGCCAGCTCGCCGGGACAGGGGGTTGGATATGGCTACACCTTC. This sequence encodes CASSPGQGVGYGYTF.

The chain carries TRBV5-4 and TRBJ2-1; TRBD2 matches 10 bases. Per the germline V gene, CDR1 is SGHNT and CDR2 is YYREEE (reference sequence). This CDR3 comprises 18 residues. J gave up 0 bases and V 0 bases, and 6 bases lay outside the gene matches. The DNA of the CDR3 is TGTGCCAGCAGCTTGGGACTAGCGGGTTACAGCTCCTACAATGAGCAGTTCTTC. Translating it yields CASSLGLAGYSSYNEQFF.

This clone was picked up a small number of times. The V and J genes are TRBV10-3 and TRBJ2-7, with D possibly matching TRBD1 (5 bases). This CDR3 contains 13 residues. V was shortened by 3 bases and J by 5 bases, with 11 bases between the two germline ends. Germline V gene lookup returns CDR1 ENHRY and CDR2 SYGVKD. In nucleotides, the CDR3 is TGTGCCATCAGTGAAATAGTCAGGGACGAGCAGTACTTC. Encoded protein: CAISEIVRDEQYF.

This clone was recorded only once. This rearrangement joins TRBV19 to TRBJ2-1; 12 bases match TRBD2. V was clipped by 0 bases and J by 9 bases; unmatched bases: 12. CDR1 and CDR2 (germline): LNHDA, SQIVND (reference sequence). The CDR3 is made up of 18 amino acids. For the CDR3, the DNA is TGTGCCAGTAGTATAGATCTGGCTAGCGGGAGGGCCAAGGGTGAGCAGTTCTTC. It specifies CASSIDLASGRAKGEQFF.

CDR3 sequence (DNA): TGCGCCAGCAGCTTGGTTGGACAGGGAGAAGAGCAGTTCTTC. It is translated as CASSLVGQGEEQFF. V and J are TRBV5-1 and TRBJ2-1, with 8 nucleotides matching TRBD1. V shed 0 bases, J shed 10 bases, and the junction held 6 bases outside the gene matches. The CDR3 length is 14 residues. CDR1 and CDR2 from the germline V gene are SGHRS and YFSETQ.

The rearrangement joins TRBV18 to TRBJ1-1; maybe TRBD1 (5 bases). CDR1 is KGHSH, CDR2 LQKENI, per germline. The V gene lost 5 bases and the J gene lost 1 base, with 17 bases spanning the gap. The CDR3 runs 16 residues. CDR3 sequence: CASSIPSGTANTEAFF. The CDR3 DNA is TGTGCCAGCTCAATTCCTTCCGGGACGGCGAACACTGAAGCTTTCTTT. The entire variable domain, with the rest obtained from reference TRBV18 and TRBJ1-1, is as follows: NAGVMQNPRHLVRRRGQEARLRCSPMKGHSHVYWYRQLPEEGLKFMVYLQKENIIDESGMPKERFSAEFPKEGPSILRIQQVVRGDSAAYFCASSIPSGTANTEAFFGQGTRLTVV.

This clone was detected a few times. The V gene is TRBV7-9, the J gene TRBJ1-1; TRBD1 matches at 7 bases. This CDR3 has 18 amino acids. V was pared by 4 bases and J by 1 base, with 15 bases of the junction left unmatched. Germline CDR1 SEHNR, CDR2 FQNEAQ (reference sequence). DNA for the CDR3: TGTGCCAGCAGCTCCCTTACTAGACAGGGTAAGAGGAACACTGAAGCTTTCTTT. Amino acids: CASSSLTRQGKRNTEAFF.

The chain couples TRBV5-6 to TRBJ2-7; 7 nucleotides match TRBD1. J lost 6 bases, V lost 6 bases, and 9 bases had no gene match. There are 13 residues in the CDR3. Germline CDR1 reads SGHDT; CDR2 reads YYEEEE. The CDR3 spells CASNPDRSSEQYF. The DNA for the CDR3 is TGTGCCAGCAACCCGGACAGGTCGAGCGAGCAGTACTTC.